Here is one T cell receptor (beta chain) with its context. Donors comprised only Caucasian adults living in Nashville, Tennessee. This entry belongs to a study of shared clonotypes between healthy human individuals. Overall study: Donors, aged 18 to 49, were two women and a few men.

Using around 200 ng DNA, around 30,000 T cell genomes, the sorted-subset replicate PCRs were run. In the original processing: ImmunoSEQ output lacked quality scores and full-length reads, limiting matched filtering. Only in-frame clones appear in the TCRdb table, and some are missing; sequencing was by immunoSEQ multiplex PCR. V and J calls and clone size come straight from that table; D and trimming were deduced from the DNA. This sample has millions of clones, with roughly 93% found just once. The source material was naive CD4+ T cells from PBMCs. Subset noted: CD45RA+ positively selected. This clonotype was obtained from a man between 18 and 29 years old in good health. Some clones in this sample may be carry-over from other donors' samples.

The CDR3 region is CASSDWASGREEQYF. The CDR3 DNA is TGTGCCAGCAGTGATTGGGCTAGCGGGAGGGAGGAGCAGTACTTC. The genes are TRBV6-1 and TRBJ2-7; 12 nucleotides match TRBD2. Germline V gives CDR1 MNHNS, CDR2 SASEGT. The V segment lost 3 bases and the J segment 7 bases; nucleotides outside the gene matches: 7. The CDR3 runs to 15 residues.